Listed below are T cell receptor beta chains from one sample, sequenced in a study of blood T cell repertoires in COVID-19. Method: immunoSEQ multiplex PCR; TCRdb's copy keeps in-frame clones and lacks some. The data contain some 240,000 clones, approximately 81% of them singletons. Sequenced: PBMCs or T cells enriched from blood (not recorded which). The receptors originated from a woman aged 45-65 years who had been exposed to COVID-19. Each CDR3 is given with its conserved first and last residue. The D gene is left open where the match is weak. The listing skips clone size in some rows; elsewhere it reads once, few, many or a size class.

>NA|TRBJ2-7|TRBV12-3/TRBV12-4|NA
TGTGCCAGCAGCCCCGACTCGGACGAGCAGTACTTC
CASSPDSDEQYF
>NA|TRBJ1-2|TRBV5-1|NA
TGCGCCAGCAGCTTGGAAGGGAGGTATGGCTACACCTTC
CASSLEGRYGYTF
>NA|TRBJ1-1|TRBV9|NA
TGTGCCAGCAGCACTGGGGCGGGGGAAGCTTTCTTT
CASSTGAGEAFF
>TRBD2|TRBJ2-7|TRBV20-1|NA
TGCAGGCCTAGTGGGACGGGGGCGCGCGGGGGGACCTACGAGCAGTACTTC
CRPSGTGARGGTYEQYF
>TRBD2|TRBJ2-2|TRBV6-5|NA
TGTGCCAGCATGCGGGGGGGCCTCACCGGGGAGCTGTTTTTT
CASMRGGLTGELFF
>NA|TRBJ1-2|TRBV4-3|once
TGCGCCAGCAGCCAAGACAGATCTTATGGCTACACCTTC
CASSQDRSYGYTF
>NA|TRBJ2-7|TRBV12-3/TRBV12-4|NA
TGTGCCAGGGGGGCAGCCCCCTACGAGCAGTACTTC
CARGAAPYEQYF
>NA|TRBJ1-6|TRBV10-3|NA
TGTGCCATCAGTGAGTCTTACAGGGCAGCCACTAATTCACCCCTCCACTTT
CAISESYRAATNSPLHF
>TRBD2|TRBJ2-1|TRBV4-2|NA
TGTGCCAGCACCCGCGGGGGTAGGGAGGGTGAGCAGTTCTTC
CASTRGGREGEQFF
>NA|TRBJ2-7|TRBV5-4|NA
TGTGCCAGCAGCACCCCAGGGAATCCCTACGAGCAGTACTTC
CASSTPGNPYEQYF
>TRBD1|TRBJ1-2|TRBV27|NA
TGTGCCAGCAGCATTCACGGACAGGGGCTGTATGGCTACACCTTC
CASSIHGQGLYGYTF
>TRBD2|TRBJ2-1|TRBV9|NA
TGTGCCAGCAGCGTACTGCGGGGGAGCTCCTACAATGAGCAGTTCTTC
CASSVLRGSSYNEQFF
>NA|TRBJ2-3|TRBV12-3/TRBV12-4|NA
TGTGCCAGTCGAACCGGCGGGACGCAGTATTTT
CASRTGGTQYF
>TRBD1|TRBJ1-2|TRBV28|NA
TGTGCCAGCACTCCTGGGACAGGGACCTATGGCTACACCTTC
CASTPGTGTYGYTF
>TRBD2|TRBJ2-3|TRBV5-4|NA
TGTGCCAGCAGCTTGGTATGGCGGGGGGGCACAGATACGCAGTATTTT
CASSLVWRGGTDTQYF
>TRBD1|TRBJ1-1|TRBV5-1|NA
TGCGCCAGCAGCGTTATACAGGGGGCAAGCACTGAAGCTTTCTTT
CASSVIQGASTEAFF
>NA|TRBJ2-7|TRBV3-1/TRBV3-2|once
TGTGCCAGCAGCCAACGGTCGGGCGAGCAGTACTTC
CASSQRSGEQYF
>TRBD1|TRBJ2-7|TRBV27|NA
TGTGCCAGCAGTTTAGTGGATTTTTGGACAGGGAGCCCCTACGAGCAGTACTTC
CASSLVDFWTGSPYEQYF
>NA|TRBJ2-2|TRBV23-1|NA
TGCGCCAGCAGTCTCCCCCGTCGAGGGACCGGGGAGCTGTTTTTT
CASSLPRRGTGELFF
>NA|TRBJ1-1|TRBV19|NA
TGTGCCAGTAGTGCACGCAGGGAAAACACTGAAGCTTTCTTT
CASSARRENTEAFF
>NA|TRBJ1-1|TRBV28|NA
TGTGCCAGCAGTTCAAACGGGGGGGGGCGGTGGAGAGACACTGAAGCTTTCTTT
CASSSNGGGRWRDTEAFF
>TRBD2|TRBJ2-3|TRBV5-1|NA
TGCGCCAGTGCTCGGGGAGGGACAGATACGCAGTATTTT
CASARGGTDTQYF
>TRBD1|TRBJ2-3|TRBV7-9|NA
TGTGCCAGCAGTTCCGCACAGGGGGGAATAACAGATACGCAGTATTTT
CASSSAQGGITDTQYF
>NA|TRBJ1-1|TRBV30|NA
TGTGCCTGGAGGGTGGGGCCCCTCGAAGCTTTCTTT
CAWRVGPLEAFF
>NA|TRBJ2-5|TRBV4-3|NA
TGCGCCAGCAGCCTCGGCTCGACAGGCTTGGTCGAGACCCAGTACTTC
CASSLGSTGLVETQYF
>NA|TRBJ2-7|TRBV7-2|once
TGTGCCAGCAGCCCTGAGGGGGACGAGCAGTACTTC
CASSPEGDEQYF
>NA|TRBJ1-2|TRBV18|NA
TGTGCCAGCTCACCAGGCAGGGGTTCGTGGGGCTACACCTTC
CASSPGRGSWGYTF
>NA|TRBJ1-3|TRBV10-2|NA
TGCGCCAGCAGAACAGGGTCGGCAGGAAACACCATATATTTT
CASRTGSAGNTIYF
>NA|TRBJ2-1|TRBV4-3|few
TGCGCCAGCAGCCAAGTAGGGGGGGGCCCCTACAATGAGCAGTTCTTC
CASSQVGGGPYNEQFF
>NA|TRBJ2-7|TRBV5-1|NA
TGCGCCAGCAGCTTGGACACAGGCCCCTACGAGCAGTACTTC
CASSLDTGPYEQYF
>TRBD1|TRBJ2-5|TRBV18|NA
TGTGCCAGCTCTCGGACCGGGACAGGGCAAGAGACCCAGTACTTC
CASSRTGTGQETQYF
>NA|TRBJ1-5|TRBV7-9|NA
TGTGCCAGCAGCTTATCAGGGAATCAGCCCCAGCATTTT
CASSLSGNQPQHF
>NA|TRBJ1-1|TRBV19|NA
TGTGCCAGTAGTATGGCTGGCTTGAACACTGAAGCTTTCTTT
CASSMAGLNTEAFF
>TRBD1|TRBJ1-4|TRBV19|NA
TGTGCCACTTCACGAGGGGGCGATGAAAAACTGTTTTTT
CATSRGGDEKLFF
>NA|TRBJ1-1|TRBV10-1|NA
TGCGCCAGCAGTGAGACGAGGGGGGGGCCCATGAACACTGAAGCTTTCTTT
CASSETRGGPMNTEAFF
>NA|TRBJ1-3|TRBV21-1|NA
TGTGCCAGCAGCAAGGGTACAAGGGGCACTGGAAACACCATATATTTT
CASSKGTRGTGNTIYF
>TRBD2|TRBJ2-3|TRBV5-1|once
TGCGCCAGCAGCCTAGCGGGGGGGCAGTATTTT
CASSLAGGQYF
>NA|TRBJ2-2|TRBV9|NA
TGTGCCAGCAGGTTTGGGGGCGACACCGGGGAGCTGTTTTTT
CASRFGGDTGELFF
>NA|TRBJ2-3|TRBV4-1|NA
TGCGCCAGCAGCCAAGTGGGGCCGTCCGATACGCAGTATTTT
CASSQVGPSDTQYF
>TRBD1|TRBJ1-1|TRBV11-1|NA
TGTGCCAGCAGCCGGGACAGGGGGCGGTTGGGTGAAGCTTTCTTT
CASSRDRGRLGEAFF
>NA|TRBJ2-2|TRBV7-6|NA
TGTGCCAGCAGCTTTCGGGACATCTCCAACACCGGGGAGCTGTTTTTT
CASSFRDISNTGELFF
>TRBD1|TRBJ2-3|TRBV27|few
TGTGCCAGCAGTCCGGGGACAGCAGGTTCAGATACGCAGTATTTT
CASSPGTAGSDTQYF
>NA|TRBJ1-2|TRBV19|NA
TGTGCCAGTAAGGGAGCTAACTATGGCTACACCTTC
CASKGANYGYTF
>TRBD2|TRBJ2-1|TRBV4-1|NA
TGCGCCAGCAGCCAATCCGGGACTAGCGGGGTTGAGCAGTTCTTC
CASSQSGTSGVEQFF
>NA|TRBJ1-1|TRBV5-1|NA
TGCGCCAGCAGCCTACAGGGGAACACTGAAGCTTTCTTT
CASSLQGNTEAFF
>NA|TRBJ1-2|TRBV7-9|NA
TGTGCCAGCACCCCCCCGCTTGGCGGATCCAACTATGGCTACACCTTC
CASTPPLGGSNYGYTF
>NA|TRBJ1-5|TRBV3-1/TRBV3-2|NA
TGTGCCAGCAGCCAGGGCGAACAGCCCCAGCATTTT
CASSQGEQPQHF
>NA|TRBJ1-1|TRBV19|NA
TGTGCCAGTAGGACCGGGATAGGGACTGAAGCTTTCTTT
CASRTGIGTEAFF
>NA|TRBJ2-3|TRBV6-4|NA
TGTGCCAGCAGTGTCTCGGGCAGTATGACAGATACGCAGTATTTT
CASSVSGSMTDTQYF
>NA|TRBJ1-1|TRBV10-3|few
TGTGCCACCGCTGGTCTGGGGTTGGGGCAGGGGAACACTGAAGCTTTCTTT
CATAGLGLGQGNTEAFF
>TRBD2|TRBJ2-2|TRBV29-1|NA
TGCAGCGCTCAAACGGGGGGGCGAAGCACCGGGGAGCTGTTTTTT
CSAQTGGRSTGELFF
>TRBD2|TRBJ2-1|TRBV9|NA
TGTGCCAGCAGCGGAGGGCCTCGACTAGCGGGGGATCAGAAAGAGCAGTTCTTC
CASSGGPRLAGDQKEQFF
>NA|TRBJ1-1|TRBV7-9|NA
TGTGCCAGCAGCTCGCTTCCCAGGGGTAGGAACACTGAAGCTTTCTTT
CASSSLPRGRNTEAFF